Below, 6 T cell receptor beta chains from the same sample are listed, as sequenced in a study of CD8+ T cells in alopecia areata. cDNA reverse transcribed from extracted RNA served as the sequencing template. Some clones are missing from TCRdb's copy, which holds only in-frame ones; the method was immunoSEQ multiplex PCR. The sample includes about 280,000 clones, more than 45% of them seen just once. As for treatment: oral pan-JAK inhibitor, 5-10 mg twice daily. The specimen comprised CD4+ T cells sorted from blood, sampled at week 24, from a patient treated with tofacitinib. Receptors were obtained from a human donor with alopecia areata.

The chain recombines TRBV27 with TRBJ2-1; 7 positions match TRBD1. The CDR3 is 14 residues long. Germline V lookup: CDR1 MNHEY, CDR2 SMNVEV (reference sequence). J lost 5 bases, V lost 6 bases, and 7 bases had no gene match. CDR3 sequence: CASSRLDRNNEQFF. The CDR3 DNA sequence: TGTGCCAGCAGCCGGCTGGACAGGAACAATGAGCAGTTCTTC.

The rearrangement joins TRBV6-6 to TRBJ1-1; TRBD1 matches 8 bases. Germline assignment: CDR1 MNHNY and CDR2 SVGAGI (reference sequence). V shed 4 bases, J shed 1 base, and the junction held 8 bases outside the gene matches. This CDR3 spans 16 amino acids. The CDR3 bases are TGTGCCAGCAGTTCAATCTCGGGACAGGCGAACACTGAAGCTTTCTTT. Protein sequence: CASSSISGQANTEAFF.

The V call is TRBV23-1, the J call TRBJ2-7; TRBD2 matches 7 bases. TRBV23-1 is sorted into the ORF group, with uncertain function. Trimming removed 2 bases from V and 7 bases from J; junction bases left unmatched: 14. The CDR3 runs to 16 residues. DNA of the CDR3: TGCGCCAGCAGTCAACAGGGTGAGCTAGCGGATTGGGAGCAGTACTTC. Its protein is CASSQQGELADWEQYF.

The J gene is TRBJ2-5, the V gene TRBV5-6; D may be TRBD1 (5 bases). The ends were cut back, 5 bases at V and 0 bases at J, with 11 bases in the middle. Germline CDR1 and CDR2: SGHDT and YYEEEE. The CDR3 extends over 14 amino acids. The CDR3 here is CASSLTAYQETQYF. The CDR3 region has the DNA TGTGCCAGCAGTTTGACAGCGTACCAAGAGACCCAGTACTTC.

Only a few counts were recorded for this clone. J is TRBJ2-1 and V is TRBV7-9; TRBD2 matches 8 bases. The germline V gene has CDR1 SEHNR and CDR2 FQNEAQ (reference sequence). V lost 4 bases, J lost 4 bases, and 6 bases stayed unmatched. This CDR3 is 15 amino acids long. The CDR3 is CASSSQRGPYNEQFF. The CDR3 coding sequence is TGTGCCAGCAGCTCTCAGCGGGGGCCATACAATGAGCAGTTCTTC.

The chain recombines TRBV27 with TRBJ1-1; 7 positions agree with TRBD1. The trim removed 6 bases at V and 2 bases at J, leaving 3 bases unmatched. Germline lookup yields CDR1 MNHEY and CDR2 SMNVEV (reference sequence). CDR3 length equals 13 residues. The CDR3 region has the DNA TGTGCCAGCAGGGACAGGCGAAACACTGAAGCTTTCTTT. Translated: CASRDRRNTEAFF.